The entry below describes one T cell receptor (beta chain). In the PCR, 60 Vbeta and 13 Jbeta primers were used. As processed by the authors: A later analysis counted 65 million to 80 million unique TCR beta chains, some 10 million shared. Libraries were prepared by immunoSEQ multiplex PCR; TCRdb keeps only in-frame clonotypes and omits some of them. Clonal size and the V and J genes are those of that table, whereas D and trimming came from the DNA. In the table there are some 160,000 clones, about 77% of which are singletons. The data were obtained in a study of cytomegalovirus exposure and HLA in healthy donors. Specimen: PBMCs. The receptor's source is a man in his 60s in good health and CMV-seronegative.

CDR3 DNA sequence: TGTGCCAGCAGGCCCGGGGCTAGCGGGAGGGGGGTCGAGCAGTACTTC. As protein: CASRPGASGRGVEQYF. The chain combines TRBV28 with TRBJ2-7, with 12 positions matching TRBD2. The junction had 12 bases not matched to a gene; V was cut back by 6 bases and J by 6 bases. Germline V lookup: CDR1 MDHEN, CDR2 SYDVKM. CDR3 size: 16 residues.